This entry lists 20 T cell receptor beta chains sequenced from one sample in a study of T cell changes during pregnancy in multiple sclerosis. The method was immunoSEQ multiplex PCR; TCRdb's version includes in-frame clones alone and lacks a portion of them. Of 70,000 to 95,000 clones listed, 85% to 95% are singletons. Sequenced here: peripheral blood, sampled in the second trimester of pregnancy. The source of these receptors is a female donor with multiple sclerosis, enrolled in a pregnancy study.

The chain joins TRBV28 to TRBJ2-4; tentatively, D is TRBD2 (5 bases). Trimming shortened V by 6 bases and J by 0 bases, and 15 bases separated the two germline ends. CDR3 length: 16 amino acids. Germline values: CDR1 MDHEN, CDR2 SYDVKM. The chain's CDR3 is CASSTSSWGAKNIQYF. CDR3 bases: TGTGCCAGCAGCACTAGTTCGTGGGGAGCCAAAAACATTCAGTACTTC.

This chain uses TRBV27 with TRBJ2-3, with D maybe TRBD2 (7 bases). CDR1 and CDR2 from the germline V gene are MNHEY and SMNVEV (reference sequence). This CDR3 comprises 15 residues. V was trimmed by 0 bases and J by 6 bases, leaving 13 bases between them. Here the CDR3 reads CASSLSRGGWDTQYF. The CDR3 DNA follows: TGTGCCAGCAGTTTATCGAGGGGGGGCTGGGATACGCAGTATTTT.

The genes are TRBV5-6 and TRBJ1-6; D is uncertain. Between the trimmed V and J ends, which lost 2 bases and 7 bases, there was a span of 13 bases. CDR3 length: 15 amino acids. Per the germline V gene, CDR1 is SGHDT and CDR2 is YYEEEE. The CDR3 reads CASSLGWARNSPLHF. The CDR3 DNA follows: TGTGCCAGCAGCTTAGGTTGGGCCAGAAATTCACCCCTCCACTTT.

J is TRBJ2-1 and V is TRBV7-8, with unresolved D. This CDR3 has 11 amino acids. CDR1 and CDR2 (germline): SGHVS, FQNEAQ. The V end lost 3 bases, the J end lost 9 bases, and 6 bases lay between the germline ends. The CDR3 sequence: CASSFSSEQFF. For the CDR3, the DNA is TGTGCCAGCAGCTTTTCGTCTGAGCAGTTCTTC. Using reference TRBV7-8 and TRBJ2-1 for the parts outside the CDR3, the full variable domain is GAGVSQSPRYKVAKRGQDVALRCDPISGHVSLFWYQQALGQGPEFLTYFQNEAQLDKSGLPSDRFFAERPEGSVSTLKIQRTQQEDSAVYLCASSFSSEQFFGPGTRLTVL.

The chain is built from TRBV7-8 and TRBJ2-2; 10 bases are shared with TRBD2. Unmatched junction bases numbered 9, after V lost 5 bases and J lost 6 bases. Per the germline V gene, CDR1 is SGHVS and CDR2 is FQNEAQ. This CDR3 comprises 16 residues. The CDR3 is CASSHTPSGGAGELFF. DNA for the CDR3: TGTGCCAGCAGCCATACGCCCAGCGGGGGGGCCGGGGAGCTGTTTTTT.

This clone has only a few counts. The chain links TRBV5-1 to TRBJ1-2; D is undetermined. Trimming removed 4 bases from V and 8 bases from J, with 6 bases in between. Germline V gene data show CDR1 as SGHRS and CDR2 as YFSETQ. The CDR3 loop spans 10 amino acids. Written as DNA, the CDR3 is TGCGCCAGCAGCCAGGTAGGCTACACCTTC. Protein product: CASSQVGYTF. The full variable domain, with the rest looked up from reference TRBV5-1 and TRBJ1-2, is KAGVTQTPRYLIKTRGQQVTLSCSPISGHRSVSWYQQTPGQGLQFLFEYFSETQRNKGNFPGRFSGRQFSNSRSEMNVSTLELGDSALYLCASSQVGYTFGSGTRLTVV.

The J gene is TRBJ1-1, the V gene TRBV6-5; D is perhaps TRBD1 (5 bases). The CDR3 runs 15 residues. CDR1 and CDR2 from the germline V gene are MNHEY and SVGAGI. The V end was cut by 4 bases, the J end by 0 bases, with 12 bases between. DNA of the CDR3: TGTGCCAGCAGTTCCCTCAGGGCAATGAACACTGAAGCTTTCTTT. Its translation: CASSSLRAMNTEAFF.

V usage is TRBV10-1 and J usage is TRBJ1-1, with 9 bases identical to TRBD1. Germline-derived CDR1 and CDR2 are WNHNN and SYGVQD (reference sequence). The trim removed 4 bases at V and 1 base at J, leaving 1 base unmatched. The CDR3 runs 14 residues. The chain's CDR3 is CASSVDRGNTEAFF. The CDR3 DNA sequence: TGCGCCAGCAGTGTGGACAGGGGGAACACTGAAGCTTTCTTT.

The J gene is TRBJ1-1, the V gene TRBV14; D unresolved. The CDR3 sequence is 16 residues long. Germline CDR1 SGHDN, CDR2 FVKESK. The ends were cut back, 3 bases at V and 5 bases at J, with 19 bases in the middle. The CDR3 protein is CASSHHREARGTEAFF. The CDR3 bases are TGTGCCAGCAGCCATCATCGAGAGGCCCGTGGGACTGAAGCTTTCTTT. Complete variable domain (other parts from reference TRBV14 and TRBJ1-1): EAGVTQFPSHSVIEKGQTVTLRCDPISGHDNLYWYRRVMGKEIKFLLHFVKESKQDESGMPNNRFLAERTGGTYSTLKVQPAELEDSGVYFCASSHHREARGTEAFFGQGTRLTVV.

V and J are TRBV28 and TRBJ1-2, with 11 nucleotides matching TRBD1. The length of the CDR3 is 15 residues. Germline V gene lookup returns CDR1 MDHEN and CDR2 SYDVKM. V lost 7 bases and J lost 4; bases outside the gene matches: 8. The CDR3 spells CASTRGTGGSYGYTF. The CDR3, as DNA: TGTGCCAGCACCAGAGGGACAGGGGGTAGCTATGGCTACACCTTC.

The V call is TRBV9, the J call TRBJ2-7; TRBD1 aligns across 12 bases. The CDR3 consists of 16 residues. The trim removed 4 bases at V and 6 bases at J, leaving 11 bases unmatched. Germline CDR1 reads SGDLS; CDR2 reads YYNGEE. The CDR3 coding sequence is TGTGCCAGCAGCCTCACGCCCGGGACAGGGGGCGGCGAGCAGTACTTC. The encoded protein is CASSLTPGTGGGEQYF.

V usage is TRBV9 and J usage is TRBJ2-5, with unresolved D. The germline V gene has CDR1 SGDLS and CDR2 YYNGEE. The V gene lost 0 bases and the J gene lost 3 bases, with 6 bases spanning the gap. This CDR3 comprises 13 residues. The CDR3 bases are TGTGCCAGCAGCGTAGATCGGGAAGAGACCCAGTACTTC. Translated, it gives CASSVDREETQYF.

This chain joins TRBV7-8 and TRBJ1-6; D is unresolved. The germline V gene has CDR1 SGHVS and CDR2 FQNEAQ. V was clipped by 1 base and J by 0 bases, with 4 bases between them. The CDR3 covers 15 residues. The chain's CDR3 is CASSLDSSYNSPLHF. Here the CDR3 DNA reads TGTGCCAGCAGCTTAGACAGCTCCTATAATTCACCCCTCCACTTT.

The chain uses TRBV2 and TRBJ2-7, with a weak D call TRBD1 (6 bases). V was clipped by 7 bases and J by 4 bases, with 14 bases between them. This CDR3 contains 13 residues. The germline V gene has CDR1 SNHLY and CDR2 FYNNEI. The CDR3 region is CASNGRGPYEQYF. The DNA of the CDR3 is TGTGCCAGCAATGGCAGGGGTCCTTACGAGCAGTACTTC.

J is TRBJ1-2 and V is TRBV6-5; 8 bases are a match to TRBD1. The V segment lost 10 bases and the J segment 6 bases; nucleotides outside the gene matches: 13. This CDR3 region has 14 residues. Germline lookup yields CDR1 MNHEY and CDR2 SVGAGI. The CDR3 DNA reads as TGTGCCATCAGGGGGCGGACGAGTGTGGATGGCTACACCTTC. Amino acid sequence: CAIRGRTSVDGYTF.

The chain is built from TRBV6-1 and TRBJ2-1; 10 bases agree with TRBD1. The length of the CDR3 is 14 residues. The V and J ends lost 6 bases and 7 bases, in that order; junction bases with no gene match: 6. The germline gives CDR1 MNHNS, CDR2 SASEGT. The CDR3 is CASRRQGAQNEQFF. The CDR3 DNA reads TGTGCCAGCAGAAGACAGGGGGCTCAAAATGAGCAGTTCTTC.

In nucleotides, the CDR3 is TGTGCCAGCCCCCCGTGGGGACAGCCCAATGAGCAGTTCTTC. It yields the protein CASPPWGQPNEQFF. V usage is TRBV5-8 and J usage is TRBJ2-1; 7 bases agree with TRBD1. The CDR3 covers 14 residues. Per the germline V gene, CDR1 is SGHTS and CDR2 is YDEGEE. Trimming at V came to 7 bases and at J to 6 bases, leaving 10 bases not matched to a gene. Drawing the rest from reference TRBV5-8 and TRBJ2-1, the complete variable domain is EAGVTQSPTHLIKTRGQQATLRCSPISGHTSVYWYQQALGLGLQFLLWYDEGEERNRGNFPPRFSGRQFPNYSSELNVNALELEDSALYLCASPPWGQPNEQFFGPGTRLTVL.

The chain couples TRBV2 to TRBJ1-1; 8 bases map to TRBD1. Trimming removed 4 bases from V and 4 bases from J; junction bases left unmatched: 8. This CDR3 has 15 residues. Germline values: CDR1 SNHLY, CDR2 FYNNEI. The CDR3 DNA is TGTGCCAGCAGTGTGGCCAGGGGGCCGGGCACTGAAGCTTTCTTT. Amino acid sequence: CASSVARGPGTEAFF. Full variable domain (missing parts from reference TRBV2 and TRBJ1-1): EPEVTQTPSHQVTQMGQEVILRCVPISNHLYFYWYRQILGQKVEFLVSFYNNEISEKSEIFDDQFSVERPDGSNFTLKIRSTKLEDSAMYFCASSVARGPGTEAFFGQGTRLTVV.

V and J are TRBV19 and TRBJ1-1; TRBD1 matches 10 bases. The germline CDR1 and CDR2 sequences are LNHDA and SQIVND (reference sequence). The CDR3 sequence is 15 residues long. V lost 2 bases and J lost 6; bases outside the gene matches: 6. This CDR3 is CASSILGQGIAEAFF. The CDR3 DNA reads as TGTGCCAGTAGTATACTGGGACAGGGGATCGCTGAAGCTTTCTTT. The whole variable domain, remainder taken from reference TRBV19 and TRBJ1-1, is DGGITQSPKYLFRKEGQNVTLSCEQNLNHDAMYWYRQDPGQGLRLIYYSQIVNDFQKGDIAEGYSVSREKKESFPLTVTSAQKNPTAFYLCASSILGQGIAEAFFGQGTRLTVV.

Only one count was recorded for this clone. This sequence joins TRBV6-1 and TRBJ1-1, with a tentative D call TRBD1 (5 bases). The CDR3 runs to 12 residues. Germline lookup yields CDR1 MNHNS and CDR2 SASEGT. V dropped 2 bases and J dropped 13 bases, with 14 bases sitting between them. The CDR3 coding sequence is TGTGCCAGCAGTGAAATGCAGGGTAGGGGTTTCTTT. Translation: CASSEMQGRGFF.